This T cell receptor beta chain originates from a study of T-cell reconstitution after alpha-beta-depleted transplantation in children. Findings and caveats of the study: Several hundred expanded graft clones reportedly supplied alpha-beta T cells about two months after transplant. Certain patients had high TCRbeta diversity at day 60, and it came from recipient T cells and thymic progenitors that survived.

This clonotype was counted at least ten times. Its antigen is unknown. CDR3 length: 15 amino acids. In germline, CDR1 is SQVTM, CDR2 ANQGSEA. TCRbeta library preparation incorporated unique molecular identifiers. TCRdb redid the calling of the PCR reads with MiXCR, one entry per CDR3 protein. This table holds 5,500 to 8,000 distinct CDR3 sequences, about a sixth found once. The sample consisted of PBMCs, taken before TCRalphabeta/CD19-depleted stem cell transplant. The receptor comes from a boy aged 2 to 9 with acute lymphoblastic leukemia, due to receive a stem cell transplant. The chain combines TRBV29-1 with TRBJ2-1, with D possibly TRBD2 on 6 matching bases. DNA for the CDR3: TGCACAGCGGTGTGGGACGGGAGCTCCTACAATGAGCAGTTCTTC. Its translation is CTAVWDGSSYNEQFF.